A single sample is the source of the 23 T cell receptor beta chains below, sequenced in a study of beta chain features in type 1 diabetes. Study-wide points: Patients with Type 1 diabetes showed moderately but significantly shorter TCRB CDR3s in all four CD4+ subsets.

Antigens of these TCRs are unknown. As every portion of the isolated RNA was reverse transcribed, the sequencing read expressed TCRB transcripts. Using immunoSEQ multiplex PCR, the repertoire was profiled, and TCRdb retains in-frame clones only, with some absent. This table holds 140,000 or so clones, 13% found once. The source material was central memory CD4+ T cells from blood. The receptors were sampled from a man aged 18-30 years with type 1 diabetes.

This clone has more than one count but fewer than ten. V usage is TRBV9 and J usage is TRBJ2-2, with 7 bases that match TRBD1. J was trimmed by 2 bases and V by 2 bases; bases with no gene match: 6. The CDR3 runs to 16 residues. Germline lookup yields CDR1 SGDLS and CDR2 YYNGEE. The CDR3 region is CASSVFGQANTGELFF. The DNA for the CDR3 is TGTGCCAGCAGCGTTTTCGGACAGGCTAACACCGGGGAGCTGTTTTTT.

The J gene is TRBJ2-6, the V gene TRBV29-1, with 8 bases lining up with TRBD1. J gave up 3 bases and V 2 bases, and 3 bases lay outside the gene matches. The CDR3 is made up of 15 amino acids. CDR1 and CDR2 (germline): SQVTM, ANQGSEA. The CDR3 loop reads CSVEQGAGGANVLTF. The CDR3, as DNA: TGCAGCGTTGAACAGGGGGCGGGTGGGGCCAACGTCCTGACTTTC. The whole variable domain, filled in from reference TRBV29-1 and TRBJ2-6, reads SAVISQKPSRDICQRGTSLTIQCQVDSQVTMMFWYRQQPGQSLTLIATANQGSEATYESGFVIDKFPISRPNLTFSTLTVSNMSPEDSSIYLCSVEQGAGGANVLTFGAGSRLTVL.

This clone turned up a few times. The chain recombines TRBV7-3 with TRBJ2-2; either TRBD1 or TRBD2 may supply D (5 bases each). CDR3 length equals 15 residues. The germline gives CDR1 SGHTA, CDR2 FQGTGA. V was cut by 4 bases and J by 5 bases, with 14 bases left in between. The chain's CDR3 is CASSSLLGGTGELFF. In nucleotides, the CDR3 is TGTGCCAGCAGCTCACTTCTTGGGGGTACCGGGGAGCTGTTTTTT.

The gene calls are TRBV29-1 and TRBJ1-2, with 7 bases that match TRBD1. V lost 7 bases, J lost 4 bases, and 6 bases stayed unmatched. The V gene's germline CDR1 is SQVTM and CDR2 ANQGSEA. The CDR3 is made up of 12 amino acids. CDR3 in amino acids: CSALQGSYGYTF. CDR3 bases: TGCAGCGCTTTACAGGGGAGCTATGGCTACACCTTC.

The CDR3 DNA is TGTGCCTGGAGTGTACTAGAGGGACAGCCCCAGCATTTT. It translates to CAWSVLEGQPQHF. The V call is TRBV30, the J call TRBJ1-5; D is unclear. Trimming pared 0 bases from V and 7 bases from J, leaving 10 bases between. This CDR3 contains 13 residues. CDR1 is GTSNPN, CDR2 SVGIG, per germline (reference sequence).

The genes are TRBV27 and TRBJ2-7; tentative D call: TRBD2 (7 bases). Trimming removed 9 bases from V and 1 base from J, with 22 bases in between. Looked up from germline, CDR1 is MNHEY and CDR2 is SMNVEV (reference sequence). The CDR3 extends over 16 amino acids. This CDR3 reads CARNPPRGAVSYEQYF. The CDR3 nucleotides read TGTGCCAGGAATCCACCCCGGGGGGCAGTTTCCTACGAGCAGTACTTC.

The sample holds a few counts of this clone. The gene calls are TRBV5-1 and TRBJ2-1, with 9 bases aligning to TRBD2. Germline-derived CDR1 and CDR2 are SGHRS and YFSETQ. V trimming: 0 bases; J trimming: 4 bases; junction bases outside the gene matches: 11. This CDR3 spans 18 amino acids. The CDR3 loop reads CASSLAPPVAGAYNEQFF. The CDR3 bases are TGCGCCAGCAGCTTGGCTCCCCCCGTAGCGGGGGCGTACAATGAGCAGTTCTTC.

This clone has more than one count but fewer than ten. The J gene is TRBJ1-4, the V gene TRBV5-4; the D is unclear. CDR1 is SGHNT and CDR2 is YYREEE in the germline V gene (reference sequence). V shed 2 bases and J shed 8 bases, with 19 bases lying between them. CDR3 length equals 16 residues. CDR3 DNA: TGTGCCAGCAGCTTTACCGGCGGACCTACGATAGAAAAACTGTTTTTT. This translates into CASSFTGGPTIEKLFF.

The CDR3 sequence: CASSGGQALSYGYTF. CDR3 sequence (DNA): TGTGCCAGCAGTGGGGGGCAGGCATTGTCGTATGGCTACACCTTC. This rearrangement joins TRBV2 to TRBJ1-2; D might be TRBD1 (6 bases). Trimming left V 4 bases short and J 5 bases short, with 17 bases between. The length of the CDR3 is 15 residues. Germline V CDR1 and CDR2: SNHLY, FYNNEI.

J is TRBJ2-1 and V is TRBV5-4; D call uncertain. Germline values: CDR1 SGHNT, CDR2 YYREEE (reference sequence). Deletions cut 0 bases from V and 0 bases from J, with 7 bases between. The CDR3 has 15 residues. The DNA of the CDR3 is TGTGCCAGCAGCTTGGACAGCAGCTCCTACAATGAGCAGTTCTTC. It encodes CASSLDSSSYNEQFF.

This clone has just a few counts. The chain couples TRBV29-1 to TRBJ2-3, with D possibly being TRBD1 (5 bases). CDR1 and CDR2 (germline): SQVTM, ANQGSEA. This CDR3 comprises 13 residues. V shed 1 base and J shed 7 bases, with 12 bases lying between them. The CDR3 DNA follows: TGCAGCGTTGAAGGTGGGGCCGCGAATACGCAGTATTTT. Its protein is CSVEGGAANTQYF.

This rearrangement joins TRBV10-3 to TRBJ2-7; D unclear. The V gene's germline CDR1 is ENHRY and CDR2 SYGVKD. The CDR3 consists of 13 residues. With 3 bases removed from V and 2 bases from J, the gap between germline ends came to 8 bases. The CDR3 DNA reads TGTGCCATCAGTGAAACCCAACCCTACGAGCAGTACTTC. Translation gives CAISETQPYEQYF.

The gene calls are TRBV29-1 and TRBJ1-2; TRBD1 agrees at 9 bases. There are 13 residues in the CDR3. Germline V CDR1 and CDR2: SQVTM, ANQGSEA. V lost 7 bases, J lost 4 bases, and 7 bases stayed unmatched. CDR3 residues: CSAHTTGGYGYTF. The CDR3 region has the DNA TGCAGCGCCCACACGACAGGGGGCTATGGCTACACCTTC. The full variable domain, with the rest looked up from reference TRBV29-1 and TRBJ1-2, is SAVISQKPSRDICQRGTSLTIQCQVDSQVTMMFWYRQQPGQSLTLIATANQGSEATYESGFVIDKFPISRPNLTFSTLTVSNMSPEDSSIYLCSAHTTGGYGYTFGSGTRLTVV.

This clone was counted a few times. The rearrangement joins TRBV5-1 to TRBJ2-1, with a weak D call TRBD2 (6 bases). Germline CDR1 reads SGHRS; CDR2 reads YFSETQ. The CDR3 is 14 amino acids. The V end was cut by 4 bases, the J end by 9 bases, with 17 bases between. CDR3 nucleotide sequence: TGCGCCAGCAGCGCGGATGGGGACTCGGGTGAGCAGTTCTTC. As protein: CASSADGDSGEQFF.

This clone was detected a few times. V usage is TRBV6-5 and J usage is TRBJ1-1; D is ambiguous. The germline CDR1 and CDR2 sequences are MNHEY and SVGAGI. The CDR3 covers 14 residues. V lost 6 bases and J lost 0, with 11 bases in between. CDR3 residues: CASSLQRMNTEAFF. In nucleotides, the CDR3 is TGTGCCAGCAGCTTACAGCGGATGAACACTGAAGCTTTCTTT.

This clone was counted many times. The gene calls are TRBV7-9 and TRBJ2-1; 13 nucleotides agree with TRBD2. The CDR3 has 19 amino acids. J was trimmed by 0 bases and V by 5 bases; bases with no gene match: 10. In germline, CDR1 is SEHNR, CDR2 FQNEAQ (reference sequence). Written as DNA, the CDR3 is TGTGCCAGCAGCGGGGAGGGACTAGCGGGGCGGAGCTCCTACAATGAGCAGTTCTTC. This translates into CASSGEGLAGRSSYNEQFF.

The V and J genes are TRBV19 and TRBJ2-4; 13 positions match TRBD2. Germline V gene lookup returns CDR1 LNHDA and CDR2 SQIVND (reference sequence). The CDR3 contains 16 residues. J gave up 8 bases and V 4 bases, and 8 bases lay outside the gene matches. This chain's CDR3 is CASSKRTGTSGDIQYF. CDR3 DNA sequence: TGTGCCAGTAGTAAACGTACCGGGACTAGCGGGGACATTCAGTACTTC.

This clone was seen a handful of times. The chain recombines TRBV6-5 with TRBJ1-2; D remains unclear. Germline CDR1 and CDR2: MNHEY and SVGAGI. There are 13 residues in the CDR3. V dropped 7 bases and J dropped 0 bases, with 9 bases sitting between them. The CDR3 is CASTKYANYGYTF. The CDR3 region has the DNA TGTGCCAGCACGAAATACGCTAACTATGGCTACACCTTC.

This clone was seen more than once but under ten times. Written as DNA, the CDR3 is TGTGCCAGCTCGGCCCCGACGGAAGGCGGGAATGAAAAACTGTTTTTT. This codes for CASSAPTEGGNEKLFF. The chain employs TRBV28 and TRBJ1-4; D remains ambiguous. This CDR3 comprises 16 residues. Germline lookup yields CDR1 MDHEN and CDR2 SYDVKM. V lost 8 bases and J 5 bases, leaving 21 bases between the germline ends.

The chain links TRBV5-1 to TRBJ1-1; D unclear. The germline V and J ends were trimmed by 4 bases and 7 bases, with 14 bases remaining between them. CDR1 and CDR2 (germline): SGHRS, YFSETQ. The CDR3 loop spans 13 amino acids. CDR3 nucleotides: TGCGCCAGCAGCGACCGGGCCGATCATGAAGCTTTCTTT. Translation: CASSDRADHEAFF. The full variable domain, with the rest looked up from reference TRBV5-1 and TRBJ1-1, is KAGVTQTPRYLIKTRGQQVTLSCSPISGHRSVSWYQQTPGQGLQFLFEYFSETQRNKGNFPGRFSGRQFSNSRSEMNVSTLELGDSALYLCASSDRADHEAFFGQGTRLTVV.

The chain uses TRBV29-1 and TRBJ2-1; possibly TRBD2 for D (6 bases). The germline CDR1 and CDR2 sequences are SQVTM and ANQGSEA. This CDR3 comprises 12 residues. The V and J ends lost 7 bases and 7 bases respectively, with 14 bases between them. In nucleotides, the CDR3 is TGCAGCGCTGGGCGGGGCGTAAATGAGCAGTTCTTC. This codes for CSAGRGVNEQFF.

The V gene is TRBV7-9, the J gene TRBJ2-1; TRBD2 aligns across 7 bases. The CDR3 extends over 14 amino acids. The junction had 0 bases not matched to a gene; V was cut back by 2 bases and J by 2 bases. Germline V gene sequence: CDR1 SEHNR, CDR2 FQNEAQ (reference sequence). The CDR3: CASSLLAAYNEQFF. The CDR3, as DNA: TGTGCCAGCAGCTTACTAGCGGCCTACAATGAGCAGTTCTTC.

This clone was detected many times. The chain is built from TRBV4-1 and TRBJ2-7, with D perhaps being TRBD1 or TRBD2 (5 bases each). The germline V gene encodes CDR1 MGHRA and CDR2 YSYEKL. The CDR3 runs 17 residues. Trimming cost V 0 bases and J 1 base, with 16 bases left between them. The CDR3 region has the DNA TGCGCCAGCAGCCAAGAGGTAGGGACGTATGTTTCCTACGAGCAGTACTTC. Amino acids: CASSQEVGTYVSYEQYF.